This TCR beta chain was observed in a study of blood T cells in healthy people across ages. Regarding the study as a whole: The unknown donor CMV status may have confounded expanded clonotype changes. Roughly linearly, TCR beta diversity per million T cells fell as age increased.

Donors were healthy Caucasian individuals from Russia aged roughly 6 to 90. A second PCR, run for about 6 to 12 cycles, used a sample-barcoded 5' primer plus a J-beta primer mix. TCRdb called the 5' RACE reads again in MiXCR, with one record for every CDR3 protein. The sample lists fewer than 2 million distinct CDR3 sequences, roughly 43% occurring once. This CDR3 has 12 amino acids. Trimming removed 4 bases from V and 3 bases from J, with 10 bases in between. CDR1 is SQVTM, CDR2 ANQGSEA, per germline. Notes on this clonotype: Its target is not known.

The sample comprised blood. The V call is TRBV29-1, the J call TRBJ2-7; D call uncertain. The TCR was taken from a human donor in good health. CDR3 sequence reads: CSVAGQNYEQYF. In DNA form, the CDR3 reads TGCAGCGTTGCGGGTCAGAACTACGAGCAGTACTTC.